This T cell receptor beta chain was identified during a study of CD8 T cells in Susac syndrome. With random hexamers, reverse transcription was performed on about 0.5 to 1 ug of RNA. TCRdb reprocessed the immunoSEQ multiplex PCR reads via MiXCR and lists one record per CDR3 protein. This sample has around 150,000 distinct CDR3 sequences; 95% occur once, and the top ten carry about 0.18%. The germline V and J ends were trimmed by 3 bases and 6 bases, with 9 bases remaining between them. CDR1 is MGHRA and CDR2 is YSYEKL in the germline V gene. The CDR3 loop spans 12 amino acids. This TCR was sampled from a human donor with Susac syndrome. The sample consisted of CD8+ T cells from PBMCs. V and J are TRBV4-1 and TRBJ2-7; D remains unclear. CDR3 in DNA: TGCGCCAGCAGCCATCCCATGGGCGAGCAGTACTTC. This translates into CASSHPMGEQYF.